This paragraph covers one TCR beta chain sequence. The data originate from a study of tumor T cells in aggressive B-cell lymphoma. Trimming took 6 bases from V and 0 from J, leaving 9 bases between them. Looked up from germline, CDR1 is SQVTM and CDR2 is ANQGSEA. CDR3 length equals 13 residues. Libraries were prepared by immunoSEQ multiplex PCR; TCRdb keeps only in-frame clonotypes and omits some of them. The sample consists of some 2,500 clones, around 93% of them appearing once. Sequenced: tumor tissue. V is TRBV29-1 and J is TRBJ1-5; the D is unclear. The sequence derives from an adult with diffuse large B cell lymphoma. The CDR3, as DNA: TGCAGCGTCTTGGAGAATAGCAATCAGCCCCAGCATTTT. The encoded protein is CSVLENSNQPQHF.